The TCR beta chain described here comes from a study of T cells after yellow fever vaccination. Study-wide context: Fractions containing few cells were prepared with SMART-Seq v4 Ultra Low Input.

The germline gives CDR1 MNHNS, CDR2 SASEGT. The CDR3 is 14 residues long. For this clonotype: A much more abundant neighbour one base away suggests this may be a read error.

5'RACE template switching added a universal primer site and UMIs to TCR cDNA. MiXCR, run by TCRdb on the 5' RACE reads, gives a single entry per CDR3 protein. The repertoire holds 25,000 to 40,000 distinct CDR3 sequences, about 6.3% seen once, with around a fifth in the top ten. Specimen: PBMCs, either bulk or a sorted T-cell subset (CD4+, CD8+, memory, or dextramer-sorted; not recorded which), collected on the day of the first yellow fever vaccination. This TCR was sampled from a man between 18 and 29 years old who received the YFV17D yellow fever vaccine. The chain recombines TRBV6-1 with TRBJ1-4, with a weak D call TRBD1 (6 bases). As DNA, the CDR3 is TGTGCCAGCACCGACAGGTCAACTAATGAAAAACTGTCTTTT. As protein: CASTDRSTNEKLSF.